This record concerns one TCR beta chain sequence. This clonotype came up a few times. Its specific antigen is unknown. No base quality information exists; no much larger clone differs at one position. This record comes from a study of vaccination and CD4 T cells after COVID-19 (dated by TCRdb to between 2021 and 2024). Regarding the complete study: Convalescent patients had a positive SARS-CoV-2 result on nasal swab PCR, and of these patients, several had mild disease and one had severe disease. The convalescent cohort comprised six males and four females, including two Hispanic individuals, seven Caucasians, two Asians and one multiracial person. Participants got two doses of the Pfizer-BioNTech BNT162b2 vaccine (n=8) or two doses of the Moderna mRNA-1273 vaccine (n=2). Post-COVID blood samples were collected from convalescent patients a median of approximately 100 days after diagnosis, with a range of about 30 to 161 days. The time from the second vaccine dose to post-vaccine blood sampling had a median of roughly 70 days and ranged from about 12 to 241 days. Overlapping spike peptide pools from SARS-CoV-2 and from the common cold coronaviruses HCoV-NL63, HCoV-OC43 and HCoV-229E were used as culture stimuli. Control cultures used a CEFX viral epitope pool as positive control, an HIV-1 Nef peptide pool as negative control, or no peptide. The spike-specific CD4+ TCR repertoire was compared before and after mRNA vaccination in approximately 9 COVID-19 convalescent patients and a handful of infection-naive healthy vaccine recipients.

Libraries were prepared through PCR. DNA from cultured CD4+ T cells underwent TCR sequencing with the Oncomine TCR Beta short-read assay at the Johns Hopkins FTIC core. The QIAamp micro DNA kit was used to extract genomic DNA from the cultured CD4+ T cells. Oncomine TCR Beta libraries from cultured CD4+ T cells were pooled with unique dual indexes and sequenced on an Illumina iSeq 100. The authors' analysis ran thus. Non-productive sequences were removed, and CDR3s not starting with C, not ending with F or W, or shorter than 7 amino acids were discarded. Antigen-specific clonotypes were identified using the MANAFEST web application through comparison of peptide-stimulated wells with reference and other culture wells. To be called positive, a clone needed an FDR below 0.05, an odds ratio above 5, and a productive frequency above 0.1% in at least two of three replicate wells. A clonotype was classed as cross-reactive if the clonotype showed significant expansion both in SARS-CoV-2 spike wells and in at least one common cold coronavirus spike condition. CDR3 homology was assessed with Levenshtein distances (stringdist) and unrooted phylogenetic trees (ape) in R version 3.6.1. The public reads were reanalyzed by TCRdb: fastp trimming at Q25, MiXCR alignment, in-frame beta chains only. Identical CDR3 protein sequences are pooled into one entry, listed with their most common genes and DNA. It is TCRdb's table, rather than the study itself, that gives the V and J calls and clone size. The sample records approximately 12,000 distinct CDR3 sequences, roughly 60% of which are singletons. The ten top clones hold around 10% of the sample.

The sample's treatment or condition label, decoded: roughly nine-day PBMC culture with coronavirus spike peptide pools or control peptides (ViraFEST assay). The study used the ViraFEST assay, which expanded antigen-specific T cells with peptide pools and then identified expanded clonotypes by TCR sequencing. Positive SARS-CoV-2 PCR tests in the convalescent patients dated from March to December 2020, before Alpha, Beta and Delta variants emerged in the United States. PBMCs were cultured at roughly 1.8 million per well in IMDM supplemented with approximately 5.4% human AB serum and 9.5 to 10 IU/ml IL-2, with approximately 11 ug/ml peptide pools added. Half of the culture medium was replaced with fresh IL-2-containing medium on days 3 and 7. Once the cells had been in culture for roughly 11 days, the EasySep CD4+ T cell isolation kit was used to isolate CD4+ T cells by negative selection. Ficoll-Paque Plus gradient centrifugation was used to isolate PBMCs from whole blood, and the isolated PBMCs were then either used fresh or cryopreserved at -140C. Culture conditions were generally each tested in triplicate wells.

There are 14 amino acids in the CDR3, from cysteine to phenylalanine inclusive. This entry keeps only the CDR3 DNA: 42 bases, framed from base 1. CDR1 and CDR2 (DFQATT, SNEGSKA) derive from the germline V gene (reference sequence). V is cut by 4 bases and J by 4 bases, and the space between the germline ends is 16 bases. What the authors observed across the whole study: The study included relatively few convalescent patients and did not analyze early timepoints after natural infection. Of the vaccine-specific clones found in convalescent patients, nearly all (304 of 307) were mono-reactive for SARS-CoV-2 spike instead of being cross-reactive with common cold coronaviruses. The median count of SARS-CoV-2-reactive clonotypes went up from 20 to 25 after infection to roughly 38 after vaccination, although the change was not significant. In convalescent patients, a median 86.3% of post-vaccine SARS-CoV-2-reactive clones were detected only after vaccination, and vaccine-specific priming was suggested by this finding.

This material consisted of CD4+ T cells from blood, cultured in vitro, taken before SARS-CoV-2 vaccination. The receptor was derived from a human donor who had recovered from COVID-19. The sequence links TRBV20-1 to TRBJ2-5, with the D segment identity uncertain. The sequenced DNA is TGCAGTGCTACGAATACTGGACCCGGAGAGACCCAGTACTTC. Its product reads: CSATNTGPGETQYF.